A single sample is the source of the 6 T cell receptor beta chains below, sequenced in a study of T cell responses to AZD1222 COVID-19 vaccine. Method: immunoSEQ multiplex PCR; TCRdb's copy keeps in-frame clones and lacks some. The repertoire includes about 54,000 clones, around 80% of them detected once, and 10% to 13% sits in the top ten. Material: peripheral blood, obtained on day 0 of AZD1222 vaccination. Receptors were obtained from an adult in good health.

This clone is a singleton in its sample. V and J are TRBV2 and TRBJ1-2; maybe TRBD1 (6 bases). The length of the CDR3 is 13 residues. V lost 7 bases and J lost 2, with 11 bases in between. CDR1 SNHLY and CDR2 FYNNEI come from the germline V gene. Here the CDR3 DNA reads TGTGCCAGCACCGGAGGACAGAACTATGGCTACACCTTC. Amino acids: CASTGGQNYGYTF.

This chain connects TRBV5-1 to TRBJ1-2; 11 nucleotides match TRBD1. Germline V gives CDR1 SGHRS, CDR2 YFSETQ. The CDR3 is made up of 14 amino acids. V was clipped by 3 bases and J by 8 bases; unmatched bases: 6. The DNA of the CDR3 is TGCGCCAGCAGCTGGGGACAGGGGGACAGAGGCTACACCTTC. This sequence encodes CASSWGQGDRGYTF.

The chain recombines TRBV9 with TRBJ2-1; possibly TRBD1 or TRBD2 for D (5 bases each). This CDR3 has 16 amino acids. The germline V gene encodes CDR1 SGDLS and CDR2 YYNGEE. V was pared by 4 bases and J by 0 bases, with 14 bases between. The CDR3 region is CASSPRTGTSYNEQFF. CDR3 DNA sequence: TGTGCCAGCAGCCCCCGTACCGGGACCTCCTACAATGAGCAGTTCTTC.

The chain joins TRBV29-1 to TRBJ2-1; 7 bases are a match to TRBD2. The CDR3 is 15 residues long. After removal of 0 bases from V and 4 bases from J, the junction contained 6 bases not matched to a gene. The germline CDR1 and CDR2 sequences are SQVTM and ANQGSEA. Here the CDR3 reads CSVEDFQRGYNEQFF. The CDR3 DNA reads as TGCAGCGTTGAAGATTTCCAGCGGGGTTACAATGAGCAGTTCTTC.

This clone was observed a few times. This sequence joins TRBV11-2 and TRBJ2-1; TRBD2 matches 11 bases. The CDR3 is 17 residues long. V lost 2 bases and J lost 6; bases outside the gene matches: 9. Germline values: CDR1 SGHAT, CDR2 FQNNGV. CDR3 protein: CASSLRASGRRVNEQFF. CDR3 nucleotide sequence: TGTGCCAGCAGCTTAAGGGCTAGCGGGAGGAGGGTCAATGAGCAGTTCTTC.

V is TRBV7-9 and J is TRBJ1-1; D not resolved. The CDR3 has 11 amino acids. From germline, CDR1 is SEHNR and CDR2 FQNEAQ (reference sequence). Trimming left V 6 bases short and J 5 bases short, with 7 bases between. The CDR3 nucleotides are TGTGCCAGCAGTACCGTAACTGAAGCTTTCTTT. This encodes CASSTVTEAFF.